This entry lists 3 T cell receptor beta chains sequenced from one sample in a study of OX40 agonist ivuxolimab in advanced cancers. Assay used: immunoSEQ multiplex PCR; TCRdb lists only in-frame clones, some missing. The sample lists roughly 93,000 clones, more than 80% occurring once. The input for sequencing was CD4+ or CD8+ T cells sorted from blood, taken in a trial of the OX40 agonist ivuxolimab. These receptors were collected from an adult with an advanced solid tumor such as melanoma, head and neck, liver or kidney cancer.

The gene calls are TRBV5-1 and TRBJ2-5; D unclear. Trimming took off 6 bases at V and 2 bases at J, with 17 bases between the two ends. CDR3 length: 15 amino acids. Germline V gives CDR1 SGHRS, CDR2 YFSETQ. CDR3 bases: TGCGCCAGCAACACTCACGGTTCCAGGCAAGAGACCCAGTACTTC. Translation gives CASNTHGSRQETQYF. Full variable domain (missing parts from reference TRBV5-1 and TRBJ2-5): KAGVTQTPRYLIKTRGQQVTLSCSPISGHRSVSWYQQTPGQGLQFLFEYFSETQRNKGNFPGRFSGRQFSNSRSEMNVSTLELGDSALYLCASNTHGSRQETQYFGPGTRLLVL.

The chain combines TRBV28 with TRBJ2-7; 8 bases fit TRBD2. Looked up from germline, CDR1 is MDHEN and CDR2 is SYDVKM. This CDR3 spans 15 amino acids. Germline trimming cut 5 bases from V and 0 bases from J; bases unmatched to any gene: 6. The CDR3 here is CASSVLGLASYEQYF. The CDR3, as DNA: TGTGCCAGCAGTGTTCTTGGACTAGCCTCCTACGAGCAGTACTTC.

This rearrangement joins TRBV18 to TRBJ2-5; no firm D call. The CDR3 totals 11 residues. V lost 4 bases, J lost 3 bases, and 3 bases lay in between. Looked up from germline, CDR1 is KGHSH and CDR2 is LQKENI. The CDR3 DNA follows: TGTGCCAGCTCACGTGAAGAGACCCAGTACTTC. Protein: CASSREETQYF.